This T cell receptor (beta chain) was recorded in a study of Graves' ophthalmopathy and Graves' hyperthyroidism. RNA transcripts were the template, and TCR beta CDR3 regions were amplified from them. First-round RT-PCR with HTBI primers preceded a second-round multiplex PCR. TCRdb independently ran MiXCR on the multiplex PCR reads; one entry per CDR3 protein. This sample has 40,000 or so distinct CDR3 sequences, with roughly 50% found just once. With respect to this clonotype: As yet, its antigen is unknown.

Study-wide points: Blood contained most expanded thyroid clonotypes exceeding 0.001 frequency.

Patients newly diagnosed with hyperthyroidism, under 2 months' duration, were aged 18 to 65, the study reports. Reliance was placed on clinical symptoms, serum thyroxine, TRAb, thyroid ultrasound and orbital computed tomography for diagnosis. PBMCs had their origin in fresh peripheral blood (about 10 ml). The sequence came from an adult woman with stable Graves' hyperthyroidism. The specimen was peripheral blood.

As DNA, the CDR3 is TGTGCCAGCAGTGAAGGGGACAGGGGGCCGGGGGCCAACGTCCTGACTTTC. It encodes CASSEGDRGPGANVLTF. V gene TRBV2 combines with J gene TRBJ2-6, with 12 bases aligning to TRBD1. Unmatched junction bases numbered 2, after V lost 1 base and J lost 4 bases. The CDR3 contains 17 residues. Germline V lookup: CDR1 SNHLY, CDR2 FYNNEI.